This entry lists 25 T cell receptor beta chains sequenced from one sample in a study of radiotherapy plus CTLA-4 blockade in lung cancer. TCRdb's table, derived via immunoSEQ multiplex PCR, lists solely in-frame clones and lacks some. Of roughly 85,000 clones listed, 70% to 90% are singletons. Sequenced material: peripheral blood, taken from a patient treated with radiotherapy plus ipilimumab. Receptors were obtained from a human donor with non-small cell lung cancer that progressed on radiotherapy plus ipilimumab.

This clone was counted a single time. The J gene is TRBJ1-2, the V gene TRBV19, with D uncertain. Germline CDR1 and CDR2: LNHDA and SQIVND (reference sequence). V was cut by 3 bases and J by 0 bases, with 8 bases left in between. The CDR3 spans 14 residues. In DNA form, the CDR3 reads TGTGCCAGTAGTATGGGCAGATCTAACTATGGCTACACCTTC. It encodes CASSMGRSNYGYTF.

The V call is TRBV4-1, the J call TRBJ1-2; TRBD1 matches at 7 bases. The CDR3 consists of 14 residues. V shed 5 bases and J 4 bases; nucleotides not matched to a gene: 7. CDR1 and CDR2 (germline): MGHRA, YSYEKL. The CDR3, as DNA: TGCGCCAGCAGCGACGCCGGGACAGCCTATGGCTACACCTTC. Its translation is CASSDAGTAYGYTF.

The gene calls are TRBV2 and TRBJ1-3; 9 positions match TRBD1. V lost 4 bases and J lost 4; bases outside the gene matches: 5. Per germline, CDR1 SNHLY and CDR2 FYNNEI. The CDR3 covers 15 residues. In DNA, the CDR3 is TGTGCCAGCAGTGGAACAGGGGGCGAGGGAAACACCATATATTTT. It yields the protein CASSGTGGEGNTIYF.

The chain couples TRBV21-1 to TRBJ2-3; the table's D call, TRBD2, has no DNA check behind it. TRBV21-1 is designated a pseudogene. This CDR3 has 17 amino acids. CDR3: CASSTLSPGGRTDTQYF. The CDR3 coding sequence is TGTGCCAGCAGCACATTGAGCCCGGGGGGTCGCACAGATACGCAGTATTTT.

The V gene is TRBV5-6, the J gene TRBJ2-1; D may correspond to TRBD1 or TRBD2 (5 bases each). This CDR3 has 16 amino acids. V lost 0 bases, J lost 1 base, and 11 bases lay in between. Germline CDR1 and CDR2: SGHDT and YYEEEE. The CDR3 coding sequence is TGTGCCAGCAGCTTGGCGGGGACGTTTTCCTACAATGAGCAGTTCTTC. Residues: CASSLAGTFSYNEQFF. The full variable domain, its missing parts supplied by reference TRBV5-6 and TRBJ2-1, is DAGVTQSPTHLIKTRGQQVTLRCSPKSGHDTVSWYQQALGQGPQFIFQYYEEEERQRGNFPDRFSGHQFPNYSSELNVNALLLGDSALYLCASSLAGTFSYNEQFFGPGTRLTVL.

The chain recombines TRBV10-3 with TRBJ2-5, with 9 bases identical to TRBD1. The germline V gene encodes CDR1 ENHRY and CDR2 SYGVKD. The CDR3 spans 13 residues. The ends lost 10 bases at V and 6 bases at J; junction bases unmatched: 9. Here the CDR3 DNA reads TGTGCCACCTGGGACAGGGAGGGACAGACCCAGTACTTC. Protein product: CATWDREGQTQYF.

This chain uses TRBV7-3 with TRBJ1-2, with a possible D match to TRBD1 (6 bases). With 1 base removed from V and 4 bases from J, the gap between germline ends came to 16 bases. The CDR3 spans 16 residues. CDR1 is SGHTA, CDR2 FQGTGA, per germline. The CDR3 protein is CASSLKDRDLLYGYTF. The CDR3 DNA reads as TGTGCCAGCAGCTTAAAGGACAGAGACCTTCTCTATGGCTACACCTTC.

The genes are TRBV7-2 and TRBJ1-3, with a tentative D call TRBD1 (5 bases). Looked up from germline, CDR1 is SGHTA and CDR2 is FQGNSA. Trimming took 2 bases from V and 0 from J, leaving 8 bases between them. The length of the CDR3 is 15 residues. CDR3 DNA: TGTGCCAGCAGCTTATTTGACAGCTCTGGAAACACCATATATTTT. This codes for CASSLFDSSGNTIYF.

This rearrangement joins TRBV4-3 to TRBJ1-2; possibly TRBD1 for D (5 bases). The germline gives CDR1 LGHNA, CDR2 YSLEER. The CDR3 covers 16 residues. Trimming cost V 0 bases and J 4 bases, with 15 bases left between them. CDR3 in amino acids: CASSQDTGSGGYGYTF. The CDR3, as DNA: TGCGCCAGCAGCCAAGATACGGGGTCGGGGGGCTATGGCTACACCTTC.

V is TRBV9 and J is TRBJ1-5; tentative D call: TRBD1 (6 bases). The germline CDR1 and CDR2 sequences are SGDLS and YYNGEE. The CDR3 is 15 amino acids. Deletions cut 5 bases from V and 4 bases from J, with 16 bases between. Here the CDR3 reads CASSLGGLSNQPQHF. The CDR3 DNA sequence: TGTGCCAGCAGTCTAGGGGGACTGAGTAATCAGCCCCAGCATTTT.

The CDR3 coding sequence is TGTGCCAGCAGCCCTCGGGACAGCCGATATGGCTACACCTTC. This sequence encodes CASSPRDSRYGYTF. The gene calls are TRBV7-8 and TRBJ1-2; 7 positions match TRBD1. The V gene's germline CDR1 is SGHVS and CDR2 FQNEAQ. V was clipped by 5 bases and J by 5 bases; unmatched bases: 8. CDR3 length equals 14 residues.

This clone was found a few times. The J gene is TRBJ2-7, the V gene TRBV4-1; the D is unclear. The CDR3 is made up of 15 amino acids. The V gene's germline CDR1 is MGHRA and CDR2 YSYEKL. Trimming left V 4 bases short and J 3 bases short, with 16 bases between. CDR3 DNA sequence: TGCGCCAGCAGCCCGTCTGTCAGTTTCGTCTACGAGCAGTACTTC. Translation: CASSPSVSFVYEQYF.

This rearrangement joins TRBV19 to TRBJ1-1; D uncertain. Germline loops: CDR1 LNHDA, CDR2 SQIVND (reference sequence). V lost 3 bases to trimming and J lost 1 base, with 12 bases between them. This CDR3 contains 15 residues. The CDR3 bases are TGTGCCAGTAGTATTAGTGGCCAGCGGAACACTGAAGCTTTCTTT. It translates to CASSISGQRNTEAFF.

Only one count was recorded for this clone. This sequence joins TRBV29-1 and TRBJ2-1; 9 positions match TRBD2. The CDR3 runs to 14 residues. V trimming: 6 bases; J trimming: 3 bases; junction bases outside the gene matches: 6. CDR1 and CDR2 from the germline V gene are SQVTM and ANQGSEA. CDR3 nucleotides: TGCAGCGTGGCCCGACTAGCGGTCTACAATGAGCAGTTCTTC. Amino acids: CSVARLAVYNEQFF.

The chain carries TRBV2 and TRBJ2-5, with TRBD2 identical over 9 bases. V lost 5 bases to trimming and J lost 10 bases; unmatched junction nucleotides: 17. The V gene's germline CDR1 is SNHLY and CDR2 FYNNEI. This CDR3 has 16 amino acids. CDR3: CASSQRGSGGRGDQYF. As DNA, the CDR3 is TGTGCCAGCAGTCAGAGGGGTAGCGGGGGTCGTGGGGACCAGTACTTC.

V gene TRBV7-2 combines with J gene TRBJ1-2, with a possible D match to TRBD1 (6 bases). The germline V gene encodes CDR1 SGHTA and CDR2 FQGNSA. This CDR3 has 13 residues. Trimming removed 2 bases from V and 3 bases from J, with 7 bases in between. CDR3 DNA: TGTGCCAGCAGCTTAAAGGGGGACTATGGCTACACCTTC. It codes for CASSLKGDYGYTF.

V is TRBV7-8 and J is TRBJ1-1, with D perhaps TRBD1 (5 bases). Per germline, CDR1 SGHVS and CDR2 FQNEAQ. There are 13 residues in the CDR3. V lost 4 bases to trimming and J lost 1 base, with 7 bases between them. As DNA, the CDR3 is TGTGCCAGCAGCTCGGGACCGAACACTGAAGCTTTCTTT. Amino acids: CASSSGPNTEAFF.

This clone was seen a single time. The chain joins TRBV28 to TRBJ1-6; D unclear. The CDR3 has 14 residues. V lost 4 bases and J 9 bases, leaving 13 bases between the germline ends. Germline CDR1 is MDHEN and CDR2 is SYDVKM. CDR3: CASSSGIFLSPLHF. DNA of the CDR3: TGTGCCAGCAGTTCCGGGATTTTCCTTTCACCCCTCCACTTT.

V is TRBV7-9 and J is TRBJ2-7; D could derive from TRBD1 or TRBD2 (6 bases each). The V gene lost 2 bases and the J gene lost 7 bases, with 21 bases spanning the gap. CDR1 is SEHNR, CDR2 FQNEAQ, per germline (reference sequence). This CDR3 region has 16 residues. The CDR3 loop is CASSLSRRGQLWEQYF. CDR3 nucleotides: TGTGCCAGCAGCTTAAGCCGCCGGGGGCAGCTTTGGGAGCAGTACTTC.

The chain uses TRBV29-1 and TRBJ2-3; 10 bases are shared with TRBD2. V lost 4 bases and J lost 6; bases outside the gene matches: 1. The V gene's germline CDR1 is SQVTM and CDR2 ANQGSEA. CDR3 length equals 12 residues. This chain's CDR3 is CSVGAGGDTQYF. As DNA, the CDR3 is TGCAGCGTTGGAGCGGGGGGGGATACGCAGTATTTT.

The V call is TRBV5-1, the J call TRBJ2-3; D possibly corresponds to TRBD1 (6 bases). The CDR3 is 15 amino acids. V lost 2 bases, J lost 5 bases, and 15 bases lay in between. The germline gives CDR1 SGHRS, CDR2 YFSETQ. The CDR3 DNA reads TGCGCCAGCAGCTTTGACGGGGTAGGGGGAGATACGCAGTATTTT. It translates to CASSFDGVGGDTQYF. Variable domain in full (rest from reference TRBV5-1 and TRBJ2-3): KAGVTQTPRYLIKTRGQQVTLSCSPISGHRSVSWYQQTPGQGLQFLFEYFSETQRNKGNFPGRFSGRQFSNSRSEMNVSTLELGDSALYLCASSFDGVGGDTQYFGPGTRLTVL.

The chain recombines TRBV4-2 with TRBJ1-4; a weak D match, TRBD1 (5 bases). The V gene lost 5 bases and the J gene lost 6 bases, with 13 bases spanning the gap. Germline CDR1 reads LGHNA; CDR2 reads YNFKEQ. This CDR3 is 14 amino acids long. The CDR3 spells CASSSRGGDEKLFF. CDR3 in DNA: TGTGCCAGCAGCTCCCGGGGAGGGGATGAAAAACTGTTTTTT.

This clone was observed once. The chain couples TRBV7-2 to TRBJ2-7; D not certain. Trimming took 5 bases from V and 3 from J, leaving 23 bases between them. There are 17 residues in the CDR3. The germline CDR1 and CDR2 sequences are SGHTA and FQGNSA. The CDR3 DNA follows: TGTGCCAGCAGCCCAAGCCGTGGGATTTCTCCCGTCTACGAGCAGTACTTC. This sequence encodes CASSPSRGISPVYEQYF. Using reference TRBV7-2 and TRBJ2-7 for the parts outside the CDR3, the full variable domain is GAGVSQSPSNKVTEKGKDVELRCDPISGHTALYWYRQSLGQGLEFLIYFQGNSAPDKSGLPSDRFSAERTGGSVSTLTIQRTQQEDSAVYLCASSPSRGISPVYEQYFGPGTRLTVT.

This clone was counted between two and nine times. The chain carries TRBV18 and TRBJ2-2, with a possible D match to TRBD2 (6 bases). V dropped 11 bases and J dropped 1 base, with 11 bases sitting between them. The CDR3 extends over 13 amino acids. The germline V gene encodes CDR1 KGHSH and CDR2 LQKENI. CDR3 DNA sequence: TGTGCCTCAACCGGGGGGAACACCGGGGAGCTGTTTTTT. This codes for CASTGGNTGELFF.

The rearrangement joins TRBV6-5 to TRBJ1-2; 10 bases are a match to TRBD1. Trimming cost V 6 bases and J 0 bases; bases outside gene matches: 4. This CDR3 region has 15 residues. Germline V gene sequence: CDR1 MNHEY, CDR2 SVGAGI. The CDR3 loop is CASRGTGEANYGYTF. The CDR3 region has the DNA TGTGCCAGCAGGGGGACAGGGGAAGCTAACTATGGCTACACCTTC.